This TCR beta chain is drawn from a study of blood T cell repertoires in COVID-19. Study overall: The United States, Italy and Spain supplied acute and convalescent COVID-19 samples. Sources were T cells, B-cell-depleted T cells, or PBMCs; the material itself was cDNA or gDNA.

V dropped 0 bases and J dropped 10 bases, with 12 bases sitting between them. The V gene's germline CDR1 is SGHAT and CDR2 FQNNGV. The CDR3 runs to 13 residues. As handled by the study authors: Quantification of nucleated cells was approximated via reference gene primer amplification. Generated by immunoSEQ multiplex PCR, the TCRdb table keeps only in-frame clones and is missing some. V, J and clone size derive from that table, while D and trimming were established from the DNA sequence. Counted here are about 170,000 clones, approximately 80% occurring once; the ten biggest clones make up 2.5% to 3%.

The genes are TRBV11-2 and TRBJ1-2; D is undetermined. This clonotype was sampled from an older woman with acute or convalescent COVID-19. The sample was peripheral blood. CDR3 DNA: TGTGCCAGCAGCTTAGACAGTCACCGTGCCTACACCTTC. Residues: CASSLDSHRAYTF.